A single sample gave rise to the 24 T cell receptor beta chains below, sequenced in a study of blood T cell repertoires in COVID-19. Repertoires were generated with immunoSEQ multiplex PCR, while TCRdb's copy carries only in-frame clones and drops some. Found here are fewer than 250,000 clones, around 86% of them singletons; the top ten hold about 6%. Sequences were obtained from peripheral blood. The receptors were sampled from a man between 60 and 75 years old who had recovered from COVID-19.

The DNA of the CDR3 is TGTGCCAGCAGTAGAGGGGGCGCGGTGAACACTGAAGCTTTCTTT. It codes for CASSRGGAVNTEAFF. This chain connects TRBV6-5 to TRBJ1-1; 7 bases fit TRBD1. Germline values: CDR1 MNHEY, CDR2 SVGAGI. The CDR3 covers 15 residues. V lost 5 bases to trimming and J lost 0 bases; unmatched junction nucleotides: 6.

The gene calls are TRBV3-1 (or the pseudogene TRBV3-2) and TRBJ2-1; TRBD2 matches 15 bases. V lost 4 bases to trimming and J lost 10 bases; unmatched junction nucleotides: 5. In germline, CDR1 is LGHDT, CDR2 YNNKEL (reference sequence). The CDR3 length is 15 residues. The CDR3 sequence: CASSRGLAGGREQFF. CDR3 sequence (DNA): TGTGCCAGCAGCCGTGGACTAGCGGGAGGGAGGGAGCAGTTCTTC.

This clone has only a few counts. The V call is TRBV4-3, the J call TRBJ1-2; TRBD1 is a possible D gene (5 bases). Germline V gene sequence: CDR1 LGHNA, CDR2 YSLEER. The CDR3 totals 16 residues. Trimming left V 0 bases short and J 4 bases short, with 15 bases between. In DNA form, the CDR3 reads TGCGCCAGCAGCCAAGATCCGCGGCAGGGACTCTATGGCTACACCTTC. As protein: CASSQDPRQGLYGYTF.

The V gene is TRBV6-5, the J gene TRBJ1-2; a possible D gene is TRBD1 (6 bases). Trimming removed 0 bases from V and 8 bases from J, with 19 bases in between. Looked up from germline, CDR1 is MNHEY and CDR2 is SVGAGI. The CDR3 length is 16 residues. The CDR3: CASSYSPPSWGHGYTF. The CDR3 nucleotides are TGTGCCAGCAGTTACTCTCCCCCGAGCTGGGGACACGGCTACACCTTC.

This rearrangement joins TRBV6-1 to TRBJ2-2, with TRBD1 as a possible D gene (6 bases). The CDR3 spans 16 residues. The V and J ends lost 4 bases and 1 base respectively, with 13 bases between them. Germline V gene data show CDR1 as MNHNS and CDR2 as SASEGT. CDR3 DNA: TGTGCCAGCAGTGCCCCACAGGGCAGGAACACCGGGGAGCTGTTTTTT. The encoded protein is CASSAPQGRNTGELFF.

The CDR3 here is CASKSRVDYGYTF. In DNA form, the CDR3 reads TGTGCCAGCAAATCCAGGGTGGACTATGGCTACACCTTC. The V and J genes are TRBV2 and TRBJ1-2; D might be TRBD1 (5 bases). The CDR3 totals 13 residues. Germline V CDR1 and CDR2: SNHLY, FYNNEI. The V gene lost 7 bases and the J gene lost 3 bases, with 12 bases spanning the gap.

The chain recombines TRBV19 with TRBJ2-2; D gene unclear. The CDR3 contains 16 residues. The germline V and J ends were trimmed by 2 bases and 4 bases, with 14 bases remaining between them. The germline V gene has CDR1 LNHDA and CDR2 SQIVND (reference sequence). CDR3 loop: CASSIKAAYGTGELFF. The CDR3 DNA follows: TGTGCCAGTAGTATAAAGGCGGCCTACGGCACCGGGGAGCTGTTTTTT.

V gene TRBV5-6 combines with J gene TRBJ2-7; possibly TRBD1 for D (6 bases). Germline CDR1 is SGHDT and CDR2 is YYEEEE. The CDR3 length is 15 residues. With 2 bases removed from V and 0 bases from J, the gap between germline ends came to 12 bases. CDR3 protein: CASSLPQGSSYEQYF. CDR3 sequence (DNA): TGTGCCAGCAGCTTACCACAGGGCAGCTCCTACGAGCAGTACTTC.

Regarding this clone: This sample also contains other DNA sequences that code for the same CDR3. V usage is TRBV10-3 and J usage is TRBJ1-1; a possible D gene is TRBD1 (6 bases). V lost 0 bases to trimming and J lost 1 base, with 6 bases between them. The CDR3 consists of 14 residues. Per the germline V gene, CDR1 is ENHRY and CDR2 is SYGVKD. The CDR3 DNA is TGTGCCATCAGTGAGTCAGGGGGGAACACTGAAGCTTTCTTT. Translating gives CAISESGGNTEAFF.

As regards this clone: Other DNA sequences of this sample code for an identical CDR3. The chain recombines TRBV12-3 or TRBV12-4 with TRBJ1-1, with 7 positions matching TRBD1. This CDR3 comprises 13 residues. J gave up 5 bases and V 5 bases, and 5 bases lay outside the gene matches. CDR3 DNA sequence: TGTGCCAGCAGTCGACAGGGTTCGACTGAAGCTTTCTTT. This encodes CASSRQGSTEAFF.

V and J are TRBV10-3 and TRBJ2-3; 8 nucleotides align to TRBD1. The CDR3 is made up of 14 amino acids. Germline assignment: CDR1 ENHRY and CDR2 SYGVKD. J was trimmed by 4 bases and V by 10 bases; bases with no gene match: 10. CDR3 region: CATRTGPSADTQYF. For the CDR3, the DNA is TGTGCCACTCGGACAGGGCCTTCCGCAGATACGCAGTATTTT.

The chain has TRBV24-1 and TRBJ2-3; 8 nucleotides agree with TRBD1. In germline, CDR1 is KGHDR, CDR2 SFDVKD. With 3 bases clipped from V and 5 bases from J, the junction kept 3 bases outside the gene matches. The CDR3 has 14 residues. Written as DNA, the CDR3 is TGTGCCACCAGTGATCGGGACAGGTTAGATACGCAGTATTTT. It encodes CATSDRDRLDTQYF.

The chain couples TRBV6-6 to TRBJ2-7, with TRBD2 matching over 9 bases. J was trimmed by 5 bases and V by 6 bases; bases with no gene match: 11. This CDR3 region has 15 residues. CDR1 is MNHNY, CDR2 SVGAGI, per germline (reference sequence). The CDR3: CASRRLAAPADEQYF. As DNA, the CDR3 is TGTGCCAGCAGGCGACTAGCGGCCCCAGCGGACGAGCAGTACTTC.

The V call is TRBV28, the J call TRBJ1-5; perhaps TRBD1 as D (5 bases). V shed 3 bases and J shed 3 bases, with 9 bases lying between them. In germline, CDR1 is MDHEN, CDR2 SYDVKM. There are 14 residues in the CDR3. Here the CDR3 DNA reads TGTGCCAGCAGTTTGGGGGGTCCCAATCAGCCCCAGCATTTT. It yields the protein CASSLGGPNQPQHF.

This chain uses TRBV5-1 with TRBJ2-7; 7 bases are shared with TRBD2. Germline values: CDR1 SGHRS, CDR2 YFSETQ. V lost 3 bases, J lost 6 bases, and 3 bases stayed unmatched. This CDR3 region has 12 residues. CDR3 in amino acids: CASSSPGGEQYF. CDR3 coding DNA: TGCGCCAGCAGCTCCCCGGGAGGCGAGCAGTACTTC.

CDR3 coding DNA: TGTGCCAGCAACTCCGGGACTAGCGAAAACAATGAGCAGTTCTTC. Translation gives CASNSGTSENNEQFF. V usage is TRBV3-1 (or the pseudogene TRBV3-2) and J usage is TRBJ2-1; 10 bases fit TRBD2. The CDR3 contains 15 residues. Germline V gene lookup returns CDR1 LGHDT and CDR2 YNNKEL (reference sequence). V lost 7 bases and J lost 5; bases outside the gene matches: 8.

The V and J genes are TRBV10-3 and TRBJ1-3; the D is unclear. The CDR3 spans 15 residues. Trimming shortened V by 0 bases and J by 4 bases, and 10 bases separated the two germline ends. Germline assignment: CDR1 ENHRY and CDR2 SYGVKD. This chain's CDR3 is CAISESVGGGNTIYF. The CDR3 region has the DNA TGTGCCATCAGTGAGTCGGTTGGTGGCGGAAACACCATATATTTT.

The chain employs TRBV18 and TRBJ2-7, with D tentatively TRBD2 (5 bases). Trimming removed 4 bases from V and 7 bases from J, with 14 bases in between. Germline V gene sequence: CDR1 KGHSH, CDR2 LQKENI. This CDR3 has 13 residues. The chain's CDR3 is CASSQTVPGEQYF. The CDR3 DNA reads TGTGCCAGCTCACAGACGGTCCCGGGGGAGCAGTACTTC.

The chain has TRBV30 and TRBJ2-1, with 9 bases lining up with TRBD2. CDR3 length: 14 residues. CDR1 is GTSNPN and CDR2 is SVGIG in the germline V gene (reference sequence). J lost 8 bases, V lost 3 bases, and 8 bases had no gene match. For the CDR3, the DNA is TGTGCCTGGAGGGGTAGCGGGAGAGGGTATGAGCAGTTCTTC. Translated: CAWRGSGRGYEQFF.

The chain links TRBV5-1 to TRBJ2-3; D is perhaps TRBD1 (6 bases). The V and J ends lost 3 bases and 3 bases respectively, with 11 bases between them. Germline V gives CDR1 SGHRS, CDR2 YFSETQ. CDR3 size: 14 residues. CDR3 sequence: CASSSGTLTDTQYF. DNA of the CDR3: TGCGCCAGCAGCTCCGGGACACTAACAGATACGCAGTATTTT.

J is TRBJ1-1 and V is TRBV19; the D gene is possibly TRBD1 (6 bases). CDR1 is LNHDA and CDR2 is SQIVND in the germline V gene (reference sequence). With 0 bases removed from V and 4 bases from J, the gap between germline ends came to 18 bases. The CDR3 has 17 residues. In nucleotides, the CDR3 is TGTGCCAGTAGTATAGAGCCGTTCACAGGGCTGGTCACTGAAGCTTTCTTT. Translated: CASSIEPFTGLVTEAFF.

The chain is built from TRBV7-2 and TRBJ2-1; TRBD1 aligns across 8 bases. The CDR3 has 14 amino acids. J lost 4 bases, V lost 6 bases, and 5 bases had no gene match. Germline values: CDR1 SGHTA, CDR2 FQGNSA. The CDR3 coding sequence is TGTGCCAGCAGTTTGCAGGGGGCTTACAATGAGCAGTTCTTC. Translation gives CASSLQGAYNEQFF.

The DNA for the CDR3 is TGTGCCAGTAGTATATGGGGGGGAAGAGGGAACACTGAAGCTTTCTTT. Protein product: CASSIWGGRGNTEAFF. The chain links TRBV19 to TRBJ1-1, with TRBD1 as a possible D gene (5 bases). CDR3 size: 16 residues. V was cut by 2 bases and J by 1 base, with 14 bases left in between. Germline CDR1 and CDR2: LNHDA and SQIVND (reference sequence).

DNA for the CDR3: TGTGCCAAACTGTTAGGGGGCAATCAGCCCCAGCATTTT. This sequence encodes CAKLLGGNQPQHF. V gene TRBV6-5 combines with J gene TRBJ1-5, with D possibly TRBD1 on 5 matching bases. This CDR3 spans 13 amino acids. Trimming stripped 10 bases from V and 2 bases from J, with 12 bases between. CDR1 MNHEY and CDR2 SVGAGI come from the germline V gene.